This T cell receptor (beta chain) was retrieved from a study of cytomegalovirus exposure and HLA in healthy donors. As to this clone: Its antigen is not identified.

The study, taken as a whole, reports: In a later analysis, common viral pathogens appeared linked to several of the most significant clusters.

PCR used 60 Vbeta primers and 13 Jbeta primers. Data came from immunoSEQ multiplex PCR; TCRdb stores just in-frame clones and leaves some out. Seen here are roughly 170,000 clones, 84% observed once, and the top ten hold under 5%. Per germline, CDR1 SGHRS and CDR2 YFSETQ. The length of the CDR3 is 14 residues. Trimming at V came to 2 bases and at J to 5 bases, leaving 7 bases not matched to a gene. The V gene is TRBV5-1, the J gene TRBJ2-7, with TRBD1 identical over 7 bases. This sequence was found in a man aged 18 to 30 in good health and CMV-seronegative. The material sequenced was PBMCs. This CDR3 reads CASSFSTGTDEQYF. CDR3 DNA: TGCGCCAGCAGCTTCTCGACAGGGACCGACGAGCAGTACTTC.